The subject of this entry is one T cell receptor beta chain. Germline loops: CDR1 SEHNR, CDR2 FQNEAQ (reference sequence). The V end was cut by 6 bases, the J end by 1 base, with 12 bases between. The length of the CDR3 is 14 residues. Original methodology: Estimates of nucleated cell counts were drawn from the amplification of reference gene primers. Libraries were prepared by immunoSEQ multiplex PCR; TCRdb keeps only in-frame clonotypes and omits some of them. From that table come the V and J calls and clone size; the DNA was used to work out D and trimming. The sample carries about 320,000 clones, roughly 90% recorded once. The cohort comprised adults aged about 18 to 100 years residing in 24 US areas. The data originate from a study of blood T cell repertoires in COVID-19. About the study: Samples taken during acute and convalescent COVID-19 were collected in the United States, Italy and Spain. PBMCs, B-cell-depleted T cells, or T cells provided the cDNA or gDNA that made up the material.

The TCR comes from a man between 60 and 75 years old who had recovered from COVID-19. The sequencing sample was made of PBMCs or T cells enriched from blood (not recorded which). This chain uses TRBV7-9 with TRBJ1-1; D is perhaps TRBD1 (5 bases). The CDR3 here is CASRSSTGNTEAFF. The CDR3 bases are TGTGCCAGCAGGTCCTCTACAGGGAACACTGAAGCTTTCTTT.